The clone carrying this TCR beta chain was seen more than once but under ten times. From germline, CDR1 is MGHRA and CDR2 YSYEKL. The V gene lost 0 bases and the J gene lost 12 bases, with 24 bases spanning the gap. The CDR3 length is 17 residues. These data originate in a study of blood T cell repertoires in COVID-19. Study-level background: Acute and convalescent COVID-19 samples came from the United States, Italy and Spain. PBMCs, B-cell-depleted T cells, or T cells were the source of the cDNA or gDNA that made up the material.

Libraries were prepared by immunoSEQ multiplex PCR; TCRdb keeps only in-frame clonotypes and omits some of them. The profile shows 210,000 or so clones, less than 90% of them singletons. This chain links TRBV4-1 with TRBJ2-1; possible D gene TRBD1, 6 bases. Sequenced: peripheral blood. The receptor's source is a human donor in a cohort sampled during active COVID-19. The CDR3 nucleotides read TGCGCCAGCAGCCAAGAAGGGGGATTTTTTCTGGGTTCTGGGCAGTTCTTC. Translating it yields CASSQEGGFFLGSGQFF.